The present TCR beta chain was sequenced within a study of beta chain features in type 1 diabetes. Reverse transcription of all isolated RNA meant that expressed TCRB transcripts were sequenced. The protocol was immunoSEQ multiplex PCR, while the TCRdb copy is restricted to in-frame clones and leaves out a portion. Of around 280,000 clones in the sample, 8% were seen once. This clone was recorded a few times. What it binds is not known. Trimming stripped 1 base from V and 5 bases from J, with 12 bases between. Germline V CDR1 and CDR2: SEHNR, FQNEAQ (reference sequence). The CDR3 consists of 15 residues. General observations from the study: Junctions at VDJ sites from type 1 diabetes patients had fewer insertions and more deletions. High TCR expression in some cells could lead to their over-representation in cDNA sequencing. The question left open here concerned HLA type influencing TCRB rearrangement.

The gene calls are TRBV7-9 and TRBJ2-1, with D perhaps TRBD2 (7 bases). This TCR was recovered from a woman in her late teens or twenties in good health. The sequenced sample was central memory CD4+ T cells from blood. The CDR3 nucleotides read TGTGCCAGCAGCTTAGTCGGGGGGCCGGACAATGAGCAGTTCTTC. Translation gives CASSLVGGPDNEQFF.